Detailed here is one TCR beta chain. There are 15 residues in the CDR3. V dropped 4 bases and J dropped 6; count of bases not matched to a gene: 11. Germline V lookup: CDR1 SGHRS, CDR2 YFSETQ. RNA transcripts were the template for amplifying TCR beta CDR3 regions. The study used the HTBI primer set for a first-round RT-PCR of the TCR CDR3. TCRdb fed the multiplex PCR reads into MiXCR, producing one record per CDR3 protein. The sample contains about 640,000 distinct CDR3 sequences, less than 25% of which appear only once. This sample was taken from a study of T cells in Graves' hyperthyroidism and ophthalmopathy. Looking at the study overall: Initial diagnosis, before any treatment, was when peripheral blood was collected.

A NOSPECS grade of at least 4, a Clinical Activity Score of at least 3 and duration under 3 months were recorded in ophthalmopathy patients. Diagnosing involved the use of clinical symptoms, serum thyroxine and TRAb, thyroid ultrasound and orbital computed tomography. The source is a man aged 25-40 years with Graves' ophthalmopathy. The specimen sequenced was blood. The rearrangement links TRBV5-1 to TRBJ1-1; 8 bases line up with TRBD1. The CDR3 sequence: CASSLRDRPKAEAFF. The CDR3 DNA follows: TGCGCCAGCAGCCTCCGGGACAGGCCCAAGGCTGAAGCTTTCTTT.